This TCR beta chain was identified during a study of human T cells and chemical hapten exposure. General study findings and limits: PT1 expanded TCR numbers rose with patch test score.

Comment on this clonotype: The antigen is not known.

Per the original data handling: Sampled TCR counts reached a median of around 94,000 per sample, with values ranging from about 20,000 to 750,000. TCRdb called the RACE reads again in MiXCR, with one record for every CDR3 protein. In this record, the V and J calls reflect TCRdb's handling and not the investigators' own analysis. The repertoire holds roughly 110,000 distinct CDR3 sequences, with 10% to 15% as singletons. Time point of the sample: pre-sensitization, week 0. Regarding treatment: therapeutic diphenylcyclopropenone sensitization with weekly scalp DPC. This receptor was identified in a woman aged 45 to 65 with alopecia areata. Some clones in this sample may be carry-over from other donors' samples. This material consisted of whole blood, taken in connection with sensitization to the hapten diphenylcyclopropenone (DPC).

CDR3 DNA sequence: TGTGCCAGCAGTTTAGAGGATCCCAACACTGAAGCTTTCTTT. Translation: CASSLEDPNTEAFF. V usage is TRBV12-3 or TRBV12-4 and J usage is TRBJ1-1; D remains unclear. The V and J ends lost 1 base and 2 bases respectively, with 8 bases between them. The CDR3 covers 14 residues.